The 21 T cell receptor beta chains in this list originate from one sample, sequenced in a study of OX40 agonist ivuxolimab in advanced cancers. The data were produced by immunoSEQ multiplex PCR, yet TCRdb's version contains in-frame clones alone and is incomplete. The profile shows 73,000 or so clones, 84% of them singletons. The source material was CD4+ or CD8+ T cells sorted from blood, sampled in a trial of the OX40 agonist ivuxolimab. The receptors stem from an adult with an advanced solid tumor such as melanoma, head and neck, liver or kidney cancer.

The chain employs TRBV10-3 and TRBJ1-5; D call uncertain. The CDR3 extends over 14 amino acids. The V and J ends lost 3 bases and 2 bases respectively, with 8 bases between them. CDR1 and CDR2 (germline): ENHRY, SYGVKD. CDR3 region: CAISEGLGNQPQHF. The CDR3 nucleotides are TGTGCCATCAGTGAAGGGTTGGGCAATCAGCCCCAGCATTTT.

This rearrangement joins TRBV6-1 to TRBJ2-1; the D gene is possibly TRBD1 (6 bases). The CDR3 runs to 14 residues. Germline V gives CDR1 MNHNS, CDR2 SASEGT. Trimming pared 1 base from V and 10 bases from J, leaving 14 bases between. The CDR3 here is CASSEVQGGHEQFF. In DNA, the CDR3 is TGTGCCAGCAGTGAAGTCCAAGGGGGTCACGAGCAGTTCTTC.

The chain has TRBV4-1 and TRBJ2-3, with 10 nucleotides matching TRBD2. Per germline, CDR1 MGHRA and CDR2 YSYEKL. Germline trimming cut 5 bases from V and 10 bases from J; bases unmatched to any gene: 12. The CDR3 runs to 15 residues. This chain's CDR3 is CASSEGLAASEAQYF. Written as DNA, the CDR3 is TGCGCCAGCAGCGAAGGACTAGCGGCTTCGGAGGCGCAGTATTTT.

This clone was observed a few times. The rearrangement joins TRBV18 to TRBJ1-6; D gene unclear. CDR3 length: 13 residues. Germline CDR1 reads KGHSH; CDR2 reads LQKENI. The V end was cut by 3 bases, the J end by 7 bases, with 7 bases between. CDR3 amino acids: CASSPEWNSPLHF. DNA of the CDR3: TGTGCCAGCTCACCTGAATGGAATTCACCCCTCCACTTT.

The chain is built from TRBV15 and TRBJ2-3; unclear D gene. CDR1 LNHNV and CDR2 YYDKDF come from the germline V gene (reference sequence). CDR3 length: 15 amino acids. Trimming left V 1 base short and J 3 bases short, with 11 bases between. Written as DNA, the CDR3 is TGTGCCACCAGCAGAGCGGGTCGCCCGACAGATACGCAGTATTTT. Amino acids: CATSRAGRPTDTQYF.

This sequence joins TRBV5-4 and TRBJ2-3, with 8 nucleotides matching TRBD2. J was trimmed by 7 bases and V by 4 bases; bases with no gene match: 8. Germline loops: CDR1 SGHNT, CDR2 YYREEE (reference sequence). The CDR3 runs to 14 residues. The CDR3 nucleotides read TGTGCCAGCAGCGCCGCCGGGGGGGGGAATACGCAGTATTTT. It specifies CASSAAGGGNTQYF.

This clone was seen a few times. The chain combines TRBV7-9 with TRBJ2-7; possibly TRBD1 or TRBD2 for D (6 bases each). CDR3 length: 15 residues. V was clipped by 0 bases and J by 2 bases, with 11 bases between them. Germline lookup yields CDR1 SEHNR and CDR2 FQNEAQ (reference sequence). The CDR3, as DNA: TGTGCCAGCAGCTTAGCGGGGGGCCTAACCTACGAGCAGTACTTC. This translates into CASSLAGGLTYEQYF.

The chain has TRBV28 and TRBJ2-7; 7 positions match TRBD2. After removal of 5 bases from V and 2 bases from J, the junction contained 9 bases not matched to a gene. CDR1 and CDR2 (germline): MDHEN, SYDVKM. The CDR3 has 15 amino acids. CDR3 residues: CASSTPKRGPYEQYF. In DNA form, the CDR3 reads TGTGCCAGCAGTACCCCCAAGCGGGGACCCTACGAGCAGTACTTC.

The rearrangement uses TRBV10-3 and TRBJ2-5, with TRBD1 matching 8 bases. The ends lost 6 bases at V and 4 bases at J; junction bases unmatched: 7. The germline CDR1 and CDR2 sequences are ENHRY and SYGVKD. CDR3 length: 14 residues. CDR3 loop: CAIRNSQGGETQYF. The DNA of the CDR3 is TGTGCCATCAGGAATTCACAGGGGGGAGAGACCCAGTACTTC.

The chain couples TRBV4-3 to TRBJ1-4; D gene uncertain. The CDR3 is 14 residues long. The ends were cut back, 1 base at V and 14 bases at J, with 17 bases in the middle. The germline V gene has CDR1 LGHNA and CDR2 YSLEER. In nucleotides, the CDR3 is TGCGCCAGCAGCCAAGTCATGTTTTGGAGGCGGCTGTTTTTT. Its translation: CASSQVMFWRRLFF.

The chain recombines TRBV6-5 with TRBJ2-2; D is undetermined. The ends were cut back, 8 bases at V and 0 bases at J, with 10 bases in the middle. The CDR3 sequence is 14 residues long. In germline, CDR1 is MNHEY, CDR2 SVGAGI. Here the CDR3 reads CASWLGPNTGELFF. In nucleotides, the CDR3 is TGTGCCAGCTGGCTCGGCCCGAACACCGGGGAGCTGTTTTTT.

This clone was detected only a few times. The rearrangement joins TRBV27 to TRBJ2-1; 11 bases line up with TRBD2. The CDR3 extends over 18 amino acids. Trimming cost V 4 bases and J 7 bases; bases outside gene matches: 15. Germline-derived CDR1 and CDR2 are MNHEY and SMNVEV (reference sequence). CDR3 protein: CASSSIRVAGGPRNEQFF. The CDR3 DNA sequence: TGTGCCAGCAGTTCGATCCGTGTAGCGGGAGGGCCGAGGAATGAGCAGTTCTTC.

The rearrangement joins TRBV6-5 to TRBJ1-5; D not certain. This CDR3 region has 14 residues. In germline, CDR1 is MNHEY, CDR2 SVGAGI. V lost 6 bases and J 5 bases, leaving 14 bases between the germline ends. CDR3 coding DNA: TGTGCCAGCAGGAAAGGGATGGTCGATCAGCCCCAGCATTTT. It translates to CASRKGMVDQPQHF.

V and J are TRBV11-2 and TRBJ2-7; D is unresolved. Germline V lookup: CDR1 SGHAT, CDR2 FQNNGV. The CDR3 spans 11 residues. Deletions cut 4 bases from V and 3 bases from J, with 4 bases between. Here the CDR3 reads CASSSYYEQYF. The CDR3 DNA sequence: TGTGCCAGCAGCTCCTACTACGAGCAGTACTTC. Supplemented by reference TRBV11-2 and TRBJ2-7, the full variable domain reads EAGVAQSPRYKIIEKRQSVAFWCNPISGHATLYWYQQILGQGPKLLIQFQNNGVVDDSQLPKDRFSAERLKGVDSTLKIQPAKLEDSAVYLCASSSYYEQYFGPGTRLTVT.

This clone showed up just once. V and J are TRBV18 and TRBJ1-2; 9 nucleotides align to TRBD1. CDR1 KGHSH and CDR2 LQKENI come from the germline V gene. This CDR3 is 15 amino acids long. After removal of 1 base from V and 2 bases from J, the junction contained 2 bases not matched to a gene. The CDR3 region is CASSPRTGENYGYTF. In nucleotides, the CDR3 is TGTGCCAGCTCACCACGGACAGGGGAGAACTATGGCTACACCTTC.

The chain employs TRBV6-4 and TRBJ2-1, with TRBD1 as a possible D gene (5 bases). This CDR3 comprises 13 residues. V lost 4 bases, J lost 6 bases, and 10 bases lay in between. From germline, CDR1 is MRHNA and CDR2 SNTAGT. The CDR3 here is CASSGQGGNEQFF. The CDR3 DNA reads as TGTGCCAGCAGTGGGCAGGGTGGCAATGAGCAGTTCTTC.

This clone appeared a few times. The chain carries TRBV19 and TRBJ2-3, with TRBD1 matching over 7 bases. V lost 5 bases, J lost 5 bases, and 10 bases stayed unmatched. Germline CDR1 and CDR2: LNHDA and SQIVND (reference sequence). The CDR3 has 15 amino acids. The CDR3, as DNA: TGTGCCAGTAGTCCCCGGTCCCCAGGGGGAGATACGCAGTATTTT. This codes for CASSPRSPGGDTQYF. The full variable domain, completed using reference TRBV19 and TRBJ2-3, is DGGITQSPKYLFRKEGQNVTLSCEQNLNHDAMYWYRQDPGQGLRLIYYSQIVNDFQKGDIAEGYSVSREKKESFPLTVTSAQKNPTAFYLCASSPRSPGGDTQYFGPGTRLTVL.

The chain carries TRBV4-2 and TRBJ2-3; 9 nucleotides agree with TRBD2. The CDR3 runs to 17 residues. The germline V gene encodes CDR1 LGHNA and CDR2 YNFKEQ. V lost 0 bases, J lost 9 bases, and 13 bases stayed unmatched. The CDR3 spells CASSQERGGRFQLTQYF. The CDR3, as DNA: TGTGCCAGCAGCCAAGAGCGGGGGGGGAGGTTCCAACTAACGCAGTATTTT.

V and J are TRBV19 and TRBJ1-5; D is uncertain. The germline CDR1 and CDR2 sequences are LNHDA and SQIVND (reference sequence). The germline V and J ends were trimmed by 3 bases and 2 bases, with 14 bases remaining between them. The CDR3 is made up of 16 amino acids. Here the CDR3 DNA reads TGTGCCAGTAGTATTCTGTCAAACCTAGGCAATCAGCCCCAGCATTTT. Translated: CASSILSNLGNQPQHF.

The CDR3 nucleotides are TGTGCCAGCAGTGAGTCAGGTGGACCAGCTTTCTTT. Translation gives CASSESGGPAFF. The chain employs TRBV2 and TRBJ1-1; D not certain. The germline gives CDR1 SNHLY, CDR2 FYNNEI. The CDR3 length is 12 residues. Trimming left V 3 bases short and J 10 bases short, with 12 bases between. Based on the CDR3 plus reference TRBV2 and TRBJ1-1, the full variable domain is EPEVTQTPSHQVTQMGQEVILRCVPISNHLYFYWYRQILGQKVEFLVSFYNNEISEKSEIFDDQFSVERPDGSNFTLKIRSTKLEDSAMYFCASSESGGPAFFGQGTRLTVV.

The chain has TRBV27 and TRBJ1-5; D gene uncertain. The germline V gene encodes CDR1 MNHEY and CDR2 SMNVEV (reference sequence). Trimming left V 6 bases short and J 6 bases short, with 15 bases between. This CDR3 has 14 residues. The CDR3 nucleotides read TGTGCCAGCAGCAAAGGATTAGTAGGTCAGCCCCAGCATTTT. Translating gives CASSKGLVGQPQHF.